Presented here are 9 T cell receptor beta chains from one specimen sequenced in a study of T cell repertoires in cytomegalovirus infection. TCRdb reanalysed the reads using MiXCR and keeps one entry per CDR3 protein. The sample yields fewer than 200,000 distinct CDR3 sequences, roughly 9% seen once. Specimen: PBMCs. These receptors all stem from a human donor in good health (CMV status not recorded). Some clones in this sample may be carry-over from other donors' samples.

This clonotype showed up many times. CDR3 coding DNA: TGTGCCAGCAGCTTAGCCCCGGGACAGAACTACGAGCAGTACTTC. Encoded protein: CASSLAPGQNYEQYF. The genes are TRBV7-2 and TRBJ2-7; 7 bases are a match to TRBD1. In germline, CDR1 is SGHTA, CDR2 FQGNSA. This CDR3 region has 15 residues. The ends lost 0 bases at V and 3 bases at J; junction bases unmatched: 5.

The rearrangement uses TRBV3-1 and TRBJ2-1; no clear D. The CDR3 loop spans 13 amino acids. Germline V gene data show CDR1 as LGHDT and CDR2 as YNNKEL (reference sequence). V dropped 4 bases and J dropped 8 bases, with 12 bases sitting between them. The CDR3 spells CASSLDFLDEQFF. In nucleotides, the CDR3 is TGTGCCAGCAGCCTTGACTTTTTGGATGAGCAGTTCTTC.

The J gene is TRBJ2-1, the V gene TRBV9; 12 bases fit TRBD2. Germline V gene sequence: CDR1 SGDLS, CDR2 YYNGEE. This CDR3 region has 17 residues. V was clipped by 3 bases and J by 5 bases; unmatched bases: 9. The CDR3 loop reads CASSEFSGLAGNNEQFF. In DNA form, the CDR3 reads TGTGCCAGCAGCGAGTTTAGCGGACTAGCGGGAAACAATGAGCAGTTCTTC.

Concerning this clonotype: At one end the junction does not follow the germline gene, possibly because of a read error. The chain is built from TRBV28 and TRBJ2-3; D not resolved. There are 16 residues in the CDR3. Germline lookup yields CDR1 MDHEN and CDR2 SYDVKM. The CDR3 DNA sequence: TGTGCCTGCAGTTCCGTCGACTCCGGCGGCCCAGATACGCAGTATTTT. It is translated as CACSSVDSGGPDTQYF.

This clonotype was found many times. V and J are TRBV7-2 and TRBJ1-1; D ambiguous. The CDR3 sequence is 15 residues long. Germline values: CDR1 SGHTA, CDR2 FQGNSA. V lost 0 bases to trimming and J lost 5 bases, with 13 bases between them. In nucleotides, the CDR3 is TGTGCCAGCAGCTTAGCTCTTGGCCTGAGGACTGAAGCTTTCTTT. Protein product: CASSLALGLRTEAFF.

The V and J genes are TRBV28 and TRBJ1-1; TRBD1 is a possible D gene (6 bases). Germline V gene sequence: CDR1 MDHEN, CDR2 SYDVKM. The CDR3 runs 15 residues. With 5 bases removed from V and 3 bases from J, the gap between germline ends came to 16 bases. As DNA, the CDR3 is TGTGCCAGCAGTCTCTACCGGGACACCGACACTGAAGCTTTCTTT. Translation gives CASSLYRDTDTEAFF.

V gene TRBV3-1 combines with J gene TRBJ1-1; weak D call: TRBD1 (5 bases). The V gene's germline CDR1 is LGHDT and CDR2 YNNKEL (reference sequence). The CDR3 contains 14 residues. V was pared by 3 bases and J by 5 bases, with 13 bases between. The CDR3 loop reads CASSHGGGRTEAFF. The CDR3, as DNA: TGTGCCAGCAGCCACGGGGGGGGGAGAACTGAAGCTTTCTTT.

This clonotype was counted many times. CDR3 DNA: TGTGCCAGCAGTTTCGAGGTGTCCAGGGGGCCCAATCAGCCCCAGCATTTT. This sequence encodes CASSFEVSRGPNQPQHF. The chain has TRBV12-3 or TRBV12-4 and TRBJ1-5; 8 bases are shared with TRBD1. The J segment lost 3 bases and the V segment lost 3 bases, leaving 10 bases of the junction unmatched. CDR3 length: 17 amino acids.

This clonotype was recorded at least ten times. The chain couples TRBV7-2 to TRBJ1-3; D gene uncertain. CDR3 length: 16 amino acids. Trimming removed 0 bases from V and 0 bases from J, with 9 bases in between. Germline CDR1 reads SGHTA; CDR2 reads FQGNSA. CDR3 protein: CASSLAATVSGNTIYF. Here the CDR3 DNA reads TGTGCCAGCAGCTTAGCCGCGACGGTCTCTGGAAACACCATATATTTT.